This T cell receptor beta chain is from a study of PD-L1 blockade in urothelial cancer. Using immunoSEQ multiplex PCR, the repertoire was profiled, and TCRdb retains in-frame clones only, with some absent. The sample consists of roughly 40,000 clones, more than 70% of them appearing once. Described time point: pretreatment peripheral blood. The germline V gene has CDR1 SGHAT and CDR2 FQDESV (reference sequence). The CDR3 extends over 14 amino acids. J lost 4 bases, V lost 5 bases, and 4 bases had no gene match. The chain links TRBV11-1 to TRBJ1-1; 10 bases fit TRBD1. This specimen was PBMCs, taken around atezolizumab (anti-PD-L1) treatment. The origin of this receptor is a donor aged 40 or over with urothelial cancer. CDR3 DNA: TGTGCCAGCAGCCCGACAGGGGGCTTCACTGAAGCTTTCTTT. Protein sequence: CASSPTGGFTEAFF.